In this sample, the clone carrying this TCR beta chain turned up many times. Its antigen remains unidentified. The SP2 primer and nested alpha and beta constant region primers amplified ligated cDNA in four rounds. TCRdb reprocessed the UMI-ligation and nested PCR reads with MiXCR, giving one entry per CDR3 protein. There are 30,000 to 35,000 distinct CDR3 sequences in the sample; approximately 7.1% occur only once, and approximately 3.1% lies in the top ten. This entry belongs to a study of naive and memory T cell subsets. Notes on the study in general: TCR transcript changes with activation or differentiation may affect this RNA method.

Germline CDR1 reads SGHVS; CDR2 reads FQNEAQ. Trimming pared 2 bases from V and 5 bases from J, leaving 6 bases between. The CDR3 has 13 residues. The treatment is: skin biopsy from PPD injection site in Mantoux-positive individual. A UMI-containing oligonucleotide was joined by 3' ligation to the TCR cDNA template. Reverse transcription used DNase-treated unsorted total RNA, aiming for roughly 1 to 1,100 ng. This sequence joins TRBV7-8 and TRBJ2-2, with unresolved D. The sample in question was skin, obtained from a tuberculin skin test site. The sequence was collected from an adult in good health. DNA of the CDR3: TGTGCCAGCAGCTTATCAGAAACCGGGGAGCTGTTTTTT. Its translation: CASSLSETGELFF.